These 30 T cell receptor beta chains originate from one sample sequenced in a study of vaccination effects on CD4 cells after COVID-19. After expansion with viral peptide pools in the ViraFEST assay, antigen-specific CD4+ T cells were sequenced. Culture lasted around eleven days before CD4+ T cell isolation. Vaccine recipients lacked prior SARS-CoV-2 infection and had negative nucleocapsid antibodies. Profiled with immunoSEQ multiplex PCR; TCRdb holds only in-frame clones, not every one. In the table there are some 41,000 clones, around 78% of which are singletons. Antigens for these TCRs are unknown. Specimen: CD4+ T cells from PBMCs cultured with SARS-CoV-2 spike peptides, collected before COVID-19 vaccination. All receptors derive from a human donor who received a COVID-19 vaccine.

The chain carries TRBV12-3 or TRBV12-4 and TRBJ1-2; no definite D call. The germline V and J ends were trimmed by 2 bases and 8 bases, with 12 bases remaining between them. The CDR3 contains 13 residues. CDR3 DNA sequence: TGTGCCAGCAGTTTAAGCCCCTCAAGGGGCTACACCTTC. Translated, it gives CASSLSPSRGYTF.

The chain has TRBV7-2 and TRBJ2-5, with a weak D call TRBD1 (6 bases). Germline values: CDR1 SGHTA, CDR2 FQGNSA. The CDR3 runs to 13 residues. Trimming removed 6 bases at V and 2 bases at J, with 10 bases between. This CDR3 is CASSFGQQETQYF. In DNA form, the CDR3 reads TGTGCCAGCAGTTTTGGACAGCAAGAGACCCAGTACTTC.

The chain joins TRBV5-8 to TRBJ2-3, with D possibly matching TRBD1 (5 bases). CDR1 is SGHTS and CDR2 is YDEGEE in the germline V gene. The germline V and J ends were trimmed by 4 bases and 1 base, with 13 bases remaining between them. CDR3 length: 15 amino acids. DNA of the CDR3: TGTGCCAGCAGCCATAAAGGGGTCCGCACAGATACGCAGTATTTT. It encodes CASSHKGVRTDTQYF.

This chain links TRBV5-1 with TRBJ2-1; tentative D call: TRBD1 (6 bases). Germline V gene lookup returns CDR1 SGHRS and CDR2 YFSETQ. V was shortened by 5 bases and J by 9 bases, with 15 bases between the two germline ends. The CDR3 covers 13 residues. The CDR3 protein is CASRGTSNGEQFF. CDR3 coding DNA: TGCGCCAGCAGAGGGACATCGAACGGTGAGCAGTTCTTC. Filled out from reference TRBV5-1 and TRBJ2-1, the complete variable domain reads KAGVTQTPRYLIKTRGQQVTLSCSPISGHRSVSWYQQTPGQGLQFLFEYFSETQRNKGNFPGRFSGRQFSNSRSEMNVSTLELGDSALYLCASRGTSNGEQFFGPGTRLTVL.

This clone was counted once. The chain recombines TRBV4-3 with TRBJ2-5; possible D gene TRBD2, 6 bases. V gave up 4 bases and J gave up 1 base, with 7 bases separating them. This CDR3 spans 13 amino acids. The germline V gene encodes CDR1 LGHNA and CDR2 YSLEER. CDR3 protein: CASSLGGQETQYF. In nucleotides, the CDR3 is TGCGCCAGCAGCCTGGGGGGCCAAGAGACCCAGTACTTC.

The V and J genes are TRBV7-8 and TRBJ1-1; D not resolved. The length of the CDR3 is 15 residues. CDR1 is SGHVS and CDR2 is FQNEAQ in the germline V gene. V lost 1 base and J 0 bases, leaving 9 bases between the germline ends. In DNA, the CDR3 is TGTGCCAGCAGCTTAGTTCATAGGGTGAACACTGAAGCTTTCTTT. Amino acid sequence: CASSLVHRVNTEAFF.

This chain joins TRBV21-1 and TRBJ2-7. TRBV21-1 is described as a pseudogene. CDR3 size: 11 residues. In nucleotides, the CDR3 is TGTGCCAGCAGCAAGTCGATCGCGCAGTACGTC. Its translation: CASSKSIAQYV.

The chain joins TRBV6-5 to TRBJ1-1; possible D gene TRBD1, 6 bases. Deletions cut 7 bases from V and 4 bases from J, with 16 bases between. From germline, CDR1 is MNHEY and CDR2 SVGAGI. The CDR3 extends over 14 amino acids. The CDR3 region has the DNA TGTGCCAGCAAAGCCGAGGGGGTAGGCACTGAAGCTTTCTTT. This codes for CASKAEGVGTEAFF.

This clone was observed a single time. The rearrangement links TRBV24-1 to TRBJ2-1; TRBD2 matches at 12 bases. CDR1 and CDR2 (germline): KGHDR, SFDVKD. The CDR3 is 17 residues long. The V segment lost 3 bases and the J segment 7 bases; nucleotides outside the gene matches: 9. This CDR3 reads CATSDSLAGGPRNEQFF. In DNA, the CDR3 is TGTGCCACCAGTGATAGCCTAGCGGGGGGGCCGCGAAATGAGCAGTTCTTC.

This chain links TRBV12-3 or TRBV12-4 with TRBJ1-2; D might be TRBD1 (5 bases). Trimming shortened V by 4 bases and J by 8 bases, and 11 bases separated the two germline ends. The CDR3 loop spans 12 amino acids. The CDR3 nucleotides read TGTGCCAGCAGTTCCGGGGGGTCCGGCTACACCTTC. Encoded protein: CASSSGGSGYTF.

The gene calls are TRBV10-3 and TRBJ1-3; D gene uncertain. Trimming took off 6 bases at V and 0 bases at J, with 12 bases between the two ends. This CDR3 is 15 amino acids long. The germline gives CDR1 ENHRY, CDR2 SYGVKD. As DNA, the CDR3 is TGTGCCATCAGACTTGGTCCTATCTCTGGAAACACCATATATTTT. This translates into CAIRLGPISGNTIYF.

This clone came up once. This sequence joins TRBV21-1 and TRBJ1-5; the table gives TRBD1 as D, unverified against the DNA. TRBV21-1 is assigned pseudogene status. This CDR3 contains 16 residues. The CDR3 sequence: CASSKLGQGDGQPQHF. The DNA of the CDR3 is TGTGCCAGCAGCAAATTAGGGCAGGGGGATGGTCAGCCCCAGCATTTT.

This clone was counted a few times. V usage is TRBV6-1 and J usage is TRBJ1-6; D call uncertain. This CDR3 has 16 residues. CDR1 MNHNS and CDR2 SASEGT come from the germline V gene. The V and J ends lost 2 bases and 7 bases respectively, with 15 bases between them. The CDR3, as DNA: TGTGCCAGCAGTGAAAGCCGGCGTTTCTGGAATTCACCCCTCCACTTT. The encoded protein is CASSESRRFWNSPLHF.

The chain couples TRBV6-1 to TRBJ2-3; maybe TRBD2 (5 bases). The CDR3 length is 17 residues. The V end lost 4 bases, the J end lost 1 base, and 18 bases lay between the germline ends. CDR1 is MNHNS, CDR2 SASEGT, per germline. The CDR3 coding sequence is TGTGCCAGCAGTGTCCGGGTGGGTGGAGGTGGCACAGATACGCAGTATTTT. Protein product: CASSVRVGGGGTDTQYF.

This clone was picked up a small number of times. This chain connects TRBV5-1 to TRBJ1-6; TRBD1 agrees at 7 bases. Germline V gene lookup returns CDR1 SGHRS and CDR2 YFSETQ. The trim removed 5 bases at V and 8 bases at J, leaving 7 bases unmatched. CDR3 size: 14 residues. This CDR3 is CASRIGQGDSPLHF. The CDR3 nucleotides read TGCGCCAGCAGGATTGGCCAGGGGGATTCACCCCTCCACTTT.

This clone occurred once. The CDR3 DNA sequence: TGTGCCTGGAGTAGGTTAAAACAGGAGAACACTGAAGCTTTCTTT. Translating gives CAWSRLKQENTEAFF. The chain links TRBV30 to TRBJ1-1, with D tentatively TRBD1 (5 bases). Germline V gene sequence: CDR1 GTSNPN, CDR2 SVGIG (reference sequence). This CDR3 contains 15 residues. Between the trimmed V and J ends, which lost 2 bases and 1 base, there was a span of 14 bases.

The J gene is TRBJ1-2, the V gene TRBV5-4, with D possibly being TRBD1 (6 bases). V lost 4 bases and J lost 5, with 18 bases in between. This CDR3 has 15 residues. Germline V lookup: CDR1 SGHNT, CDR2 YYREEE (reference sequence). CDR3 sequence: CASSPASGAPYGYTF. CDR3 DNA sequence: TGTGCCAGCAGCCCTGCTTCAGGGGCGCCGTATGGCTACACCTTC.

The V gene is TRBV9, the J gene TRBJ1-4, with unresolved D. CDR3 size: 17 residues. CDR1 and CDR2 from the germline V gene are SGDLS and YYNGEE. Trimming took 0 bases from V and 8 from J, leaving 20 bases between them. As DNA, the CDR3 is TGTGCCAGCAGCGTAGATGCTGTAGCTACGCCTTACGAAAAACTGTTTTTT. As protein: CASSVDAVATPYEKLFF.

This chain links TRBV24-1 with TRBJ2-1, with D possibly TRBD1 on 5 matching bases. Germline lookup yields CDR1 KGHDR and CDR2 SFDVKD. The CDR3 has 16 amino acids. V gave up 4 bases and J gave up 0 bases, with 12 bases separating them. CDR3 protein: CATSDKDMYSYNEQFF. The CDR3 DNA reads as TGTGCCACCAGTGACAAGGACATGTACTCCTACAATGAGCAGTTCTTC.

This chain joins TRBV29-1 and TRBJ2-2; D remains unclear. V lost 8 bases and J 2 bases, leaving 9 bases between the germline ends. CDR1 SQVTM and CDR2 ANQGSEA come from the germline V gene. This CDR3 contains 12 residues. This CDR3 reads CSTRTNTGELFF. In nucleotides, the CDR3 is TGCAGCACACGTACTAACACCGGGGAGCTGTTTTTT.

The chain carries TRBV7-2 and TRBJ2-2; 7 bases align to TRBD2. CDR3 size: 15 residues. V dropped 2 bases and J dropped 5; count of bases not matched to a gene: 5. Germline CDR1 and CDR2: SGHTA and FQGNSA. The CDR3 sequence: CASSLRTGGTGELFF. CDR3 nucleotide sequence: TGTGCCAGCAGCTTACGGACGGGAGGAACCGGGGAGCTGTTTTTT.

This clone was observed a single time. The chain carries TRBV18 and TRBJ1-3; a possible D gene is TRBD1 (5 bases). The CDR3 is 15 amino acids. V gave up 1 base and J gave up 4 bases, with 11 bases separating them. CDR1 and CDR2 from the germline V gene are KGHSH and LQKENI. The CDR3: CASSPRGSGGNTIYF. The CDR3 DNA reads TGTGCCAGCTCACCACGGGGGTCCGGCGGAAACACCATATATTTT.

J is TRBJ2-2 and V is TRBV7-7, with D tentatively TRBD1 (5 bases). V was clipped by 5 bases and J by 5 bases, with 12 bases between them. Germline assignment: CDR1 SSHAT and CDR2 FNYEAQ (reference sequence). This CDR3 is built from 14 residues. The CDR3 nucleotides are TGTGCCAGCAGCGTATCCAGGGTGACCGGGGAGCTGTTTTTT. It is translated as CASSVSRVTGELFF.

The chain carries TRBV5-6 and TRBJ1-1; the D gene is possibly TRBD1 (6 bases). The CDR3 runs 13 residues. Germline V gene lookup returns CDR1 SGHDT and CDR2 YYEEEE. V lost 3 bases, J lost 2 bases, and 8 bases lay in between. The CDR3 DNA reads as TGTGCCAGCAGCTGGGGGGGCAACACTGAAGCTTTCTTT. It is translated as CASSWGGNTEAFF.

This chain connects TRBV5-4 to TRBJ2-2, with TRBD2 as a possible D gene (6 bases). V lost 5 bases and J lost 2, with 13 bases in between. Germline-derived CDR1 and CDR2 are SGHNT and YYREEE (reference sequence). The length of the CDR3 is 15 residues. CDR3: CASRDAGLNTGELFF. DNA for the CDR3: TGTGCCAGCAGAGACGCGGGACTTAACACCGGGGAGCTGTTTTTT.

This clone was recorded a few times. The CDR3, as DNA: TGCGCCAGCAGCAGGACAGGGAGTCAGAACACTGAAGCTTTCTTT. It yields the protein CASSRTGSQNTEAFF. J is TRBJ1-1 and V is TRBV5-1; TRBD1 aligns across 8 bases. The germline V gene has CDR1 SGHRS and CDR2 YFSETQ. Trimming at V came to 4 bases and at J to 1 base, leaving 6 bases not matched to a gene. This CDR3 spans 15 amino acids.

This clone was detected a few times. The chain combines TRBV6-5 with TRBJ2-7, with 8 nucleotides matching TRBD1. V dropped 5 bases and J dropped 2; count of bases not matched to a gene: 5. This CDR3 is 14 amino acids long. Germline lookup yields CDR1 MNHEY and CDR2 SVGAGI. In nucleotides, the CDR3 is TGTGCCAGCAGTAACTTACAGGGGGCCTACGAGCAGTACGTC. Its protein is CASSNLQGAYEQYV.

This clone has only one observation. The rearrangement links TRBV7-8 to TRBJ1-1; 8 nucleotides line up with TRBD1. The CDR3 is 15 amino acids. V was clipped by 2 bases and J by 1 base; unmatched bases: 3. Germline CDR1 is SGHVS and CDR2 is FQNEAQ. The CDR3 region is CASSLIGQGNTEAFF. The CDR3, as DNA: TGTGCCAGCAGCTTAATTGGACAGGGGAACACTGAAGCTTTCTTT.

This clone was detected only a few times. CDR3: CASRRAENADQPQHF. The CDR3 bases are TGCGCCAGCCGAAGGGCAGAGAACGCAGATCAGCCCCAGCATTTT. The chain links TRBV4-1 to TRBJ1-5; D unresolved. The CDR3 contains 15 residues. Trimming shortened V by 8 bases and J by 5 bases, and 19 bases separated the two germline ends. In germline, CDR1 is MGHRA, CDR2 YSYEKL.

The V gene is TRBV24-1, the J gene TRBJ2-5; 7 bases are a match to TRBD2. Germline V gene data show CDR1 as KGHDR and CDR2 as SFDVKD. Trimming removed 5 bases from V and 3 bases from J; junction bases left unmatched: 2. The CDR3 sequence is 13 residues long. CDR3 sequence reads: CATSVGGEETQYF. The CDR3 DNA follows: TGTGCCACCAGTGTGGGGGGGGAAGAGACCCAGTACTTC.